The present T cell receptor beta chain was sequenced within a study of blood T cells in healthy people across ages. Study-level points and caveats: Higher diversity, along with more naive CD4+ cells, distinguished long-lived donors from aged donors.

A second PCR of roughly 7 to 11 cycles used a sample-barcoded 5' primer and a J-beta primer mix. Every molecule of cDNA carried a tag from a template-switch adaptor with 12 random nucleotides. A single record per CDR3 protein comes from TCRdb applying MiXCR to the 5' RACE reads. The table includes about 1.6 million distinct CDR3 sequences, roughly 32% detected once. This CDR3 contains 14 residues. Per the germline V gene, CDR1 is MNHNY and CDR2 is SVGAGI (reference sequence). Germline trimming cut 10 bases from V and 6 bases from J; bases unmatched to any gene: 13. Donors were healthy Caucasian individuals from Russia aged about 6 to 100. Per sample, a minimum of 6 million PBMCs were isolated. The table lists this clonotype with a few counts. Its antigen is not known.

This TCR was recovered from a woman aged 25-40 years in good health. The sample comprised blood. The V gene is TRBV6-6, the J gene TRBJ2-7; 9 bases are shared with TRBD2. The CDR3 DNA sequence: TGTGCCACAAAGCTATTAGCGGGAGAGGGCGAGCAGTACTTC. Translated, it gives CATKLLAGEGEQYF.